This T cell receptor (beta chain) was identified in a study of blood T cell repertoires in COVID-19. Study at large: Acute and convalescent COVID-19 specimens originated in the United States, Italy and Spain. PBMCs, B-cell-depleted T cells, or T cells were the source of the cDNA or gDNA that made up the material.

In the original analysis: Estimated nucleated cell counts came from reference gene primer amplification. The method was immunoSEQ multiplex PCR; TCRdb's version includes in-frame clones alone and lacks a portion of them. The DNA was the basis for D and trimming; V, J and clone size are from that table. The sample holds approximately 50,000 clones, more than 75% seen once. There are 13 residues in the CDR3. J gave up 6 bases and V 8 bases, and 5 bases lay outside the gene matches. Germline V CDR1 and CDR2: ENHRY, SYGVKD. This chain uses TRBV10-3 with TRBJ2-1; 9 nucleotides line up with TRBD2. This clonotype was obtained from a man in his forties or fifties with active or convalescent COVID-19. The sample was peripheral blood. The CDR3 reads CAIGREGPNEQFF. CDR3 sequence (DNA): TGTGCCATCGGGCGGGAGGGCCCCAATGAGCAGTTCTTC.